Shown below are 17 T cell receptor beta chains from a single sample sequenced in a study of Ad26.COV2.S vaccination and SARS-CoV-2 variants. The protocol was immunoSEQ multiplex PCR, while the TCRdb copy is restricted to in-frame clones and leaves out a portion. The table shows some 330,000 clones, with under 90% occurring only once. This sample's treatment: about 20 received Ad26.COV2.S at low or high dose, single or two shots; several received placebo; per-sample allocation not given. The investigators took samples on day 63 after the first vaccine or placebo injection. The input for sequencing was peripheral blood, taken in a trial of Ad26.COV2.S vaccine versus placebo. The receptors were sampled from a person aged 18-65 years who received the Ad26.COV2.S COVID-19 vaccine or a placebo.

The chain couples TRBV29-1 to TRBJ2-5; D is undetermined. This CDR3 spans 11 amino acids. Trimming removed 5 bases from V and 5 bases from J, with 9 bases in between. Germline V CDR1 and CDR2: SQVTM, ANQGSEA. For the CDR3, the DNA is TGCAGCGTTAGGTGGCGGGAGACCCAGTACTTC. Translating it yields CSVRWRETQYF.

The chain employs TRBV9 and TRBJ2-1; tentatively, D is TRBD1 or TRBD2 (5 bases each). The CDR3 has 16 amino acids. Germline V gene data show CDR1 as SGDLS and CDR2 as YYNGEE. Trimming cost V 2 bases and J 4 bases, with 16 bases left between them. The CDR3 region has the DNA TGTGCCAGCAGCGTCCTAGGGACGGTCCCATACAATGAGCAGTTCTTC. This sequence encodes CASSVLGTVPYNEQFF.

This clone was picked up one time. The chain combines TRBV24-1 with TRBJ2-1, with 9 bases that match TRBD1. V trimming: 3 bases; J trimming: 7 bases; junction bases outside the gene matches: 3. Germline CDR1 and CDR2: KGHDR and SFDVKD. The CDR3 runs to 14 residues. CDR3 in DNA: TGTGCCACCAGTGATGCACAGGGGGCGAATGAGCAGTTCTTC. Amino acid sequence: CATSDAQGANEQFF.

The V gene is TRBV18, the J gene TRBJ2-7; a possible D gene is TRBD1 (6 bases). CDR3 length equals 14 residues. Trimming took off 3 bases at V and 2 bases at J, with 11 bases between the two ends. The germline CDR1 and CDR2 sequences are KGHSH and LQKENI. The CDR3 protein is CASSPPGVPYEQYV. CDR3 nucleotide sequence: TGTGCCAGCTCACCCCCAGGGGTCCCCTACGAGCAGTACGTC.

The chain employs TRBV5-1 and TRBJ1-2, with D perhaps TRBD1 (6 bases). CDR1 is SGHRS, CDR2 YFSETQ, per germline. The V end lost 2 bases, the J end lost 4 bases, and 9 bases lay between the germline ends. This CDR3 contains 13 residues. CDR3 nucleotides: TGCGCCAGCAGCTTTACAGGGAGCTATGGCTACACCTTC. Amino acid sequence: CASSFTGSYGYTF.

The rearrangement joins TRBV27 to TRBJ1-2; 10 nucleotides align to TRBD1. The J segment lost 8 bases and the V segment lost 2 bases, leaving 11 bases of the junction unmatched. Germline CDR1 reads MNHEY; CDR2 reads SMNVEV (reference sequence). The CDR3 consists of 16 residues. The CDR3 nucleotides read TGTGCCAGCAGTTTACTGCCGGGACAGGGGCTGAAAGGCTACACCTTC. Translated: CASSLLPGQGLKGYTF.

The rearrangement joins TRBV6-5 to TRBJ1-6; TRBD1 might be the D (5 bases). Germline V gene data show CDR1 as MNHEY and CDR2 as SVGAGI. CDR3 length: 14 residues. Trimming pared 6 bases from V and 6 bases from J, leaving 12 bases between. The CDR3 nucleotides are TGTGCCAGCAGACTGACGGGACTTAATTCACCCCTCCACTTT. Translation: CASRLTGLNSPLHF.

CDR3 sequence (DNA): TGTGCCAGCAGTGAAGACAGCCGGACTTCTGGGGCCAACGTCCTGACTTTC. As protein: CASSEDSRTSGANVLTF. V gene TRBV27 combines with J gene TRBJ2-6; D may correspond to TRBD1 or TRBD2 (5 bases each). With 5 bases removed from V and 1 base from J, the gap between germline ends came to 15 bases. Germline lookup yields CDR1 MNHEY and CDR2 SMNVEV (reference sequence). The CDR3 runs to 17 residues.

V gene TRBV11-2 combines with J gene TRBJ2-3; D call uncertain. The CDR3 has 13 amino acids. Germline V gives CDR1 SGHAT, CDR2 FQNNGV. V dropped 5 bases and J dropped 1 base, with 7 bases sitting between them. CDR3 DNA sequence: TGTGCCAGCAGCACTCAAGGCACAGATACGCAGTATTTT. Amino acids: CASSTQGTDTQYF.

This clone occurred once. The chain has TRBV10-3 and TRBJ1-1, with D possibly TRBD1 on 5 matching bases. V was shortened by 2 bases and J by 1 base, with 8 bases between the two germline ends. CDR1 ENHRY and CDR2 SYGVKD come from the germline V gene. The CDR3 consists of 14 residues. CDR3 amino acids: CAISERGENTEAFF. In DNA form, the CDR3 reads TGTGCCATCAGTGAGAGGGGAGAGAACACTGAAGCTTTCTTT.

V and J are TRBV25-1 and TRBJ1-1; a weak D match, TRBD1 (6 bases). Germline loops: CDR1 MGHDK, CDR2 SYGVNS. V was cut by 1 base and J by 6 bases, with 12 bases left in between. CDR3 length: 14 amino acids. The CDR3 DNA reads TGTGCCAGCAGTGAATTCAGGGGTACCGCTGAAGCTTTCTTT. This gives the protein CASSEFRGTAEAFF. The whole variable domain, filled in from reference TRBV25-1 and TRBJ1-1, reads EADIYQTPRYLVIGTGKKITLECSQTMGHDKMYWYQQDPGMELHLIHYSYGVNSTEKGDLSSESTVSRIRTEHFPLTLESARPSHTSQYLCASSEFRGTAEAFFGQGTRLTVV.

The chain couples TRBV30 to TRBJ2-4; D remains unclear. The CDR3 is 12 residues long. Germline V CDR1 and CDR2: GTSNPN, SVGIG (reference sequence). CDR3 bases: TGTGCGGTTCTCCTAGCCAAAAACATTCAGTACTTC. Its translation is CAVLLAKNIQYF.

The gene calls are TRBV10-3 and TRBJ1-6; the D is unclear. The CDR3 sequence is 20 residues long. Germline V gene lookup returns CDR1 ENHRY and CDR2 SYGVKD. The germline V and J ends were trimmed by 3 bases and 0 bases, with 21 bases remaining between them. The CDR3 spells CAISEPHGKAASSYNSPLHF. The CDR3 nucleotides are TGTGCCATCAGTGAACCGCACGGCAAGGCGGCGAGCTCCTATAATTCACCCCTCCACTTT.

CDR3 amino acids: CATSTIHPVAVPDTDTQYF. The CDR3 DNA reads as TGTGCCACCAGCACCATCCACCCCGTTGCAGTACCCGACACAGATACGCAGTATTTT. The chain uses TRBV15 and TRBJ2-3; D ambiguous. The germline CDR1 and CDR2 sequences are LNHNV and YYDKDF (reference sequence). The length of the CDR3 is 19 residues. Trimming cost V 4 bases and J 2 bases, with 25 bases left between them.

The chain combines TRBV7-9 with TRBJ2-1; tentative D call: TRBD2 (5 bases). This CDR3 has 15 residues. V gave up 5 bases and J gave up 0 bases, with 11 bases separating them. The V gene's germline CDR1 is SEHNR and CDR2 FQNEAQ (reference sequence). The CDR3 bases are TGTGCCAGCAGCCCCCGACTAAGCTCCTACAATGAGCAGTTCTTC. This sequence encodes CASSPRLSSYNEQFF.

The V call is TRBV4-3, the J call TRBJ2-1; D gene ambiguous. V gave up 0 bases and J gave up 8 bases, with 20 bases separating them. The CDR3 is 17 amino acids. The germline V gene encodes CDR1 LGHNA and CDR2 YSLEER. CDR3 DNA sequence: TGCGCCAGCAGCCAAGATCACAGCTTCCCTCCGCTGGATGAGCAGTTCTTC. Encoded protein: CASSQDHSFPPLDEQFF.

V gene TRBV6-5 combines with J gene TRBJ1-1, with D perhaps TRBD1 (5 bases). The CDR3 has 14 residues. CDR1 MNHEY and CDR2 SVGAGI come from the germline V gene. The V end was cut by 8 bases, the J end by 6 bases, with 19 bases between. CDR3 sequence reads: CASHTKQELAEAFF. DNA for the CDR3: TGTGCCAGCCATACCAAACAGGAGCTAGCTGAAGCTTTCTTT.